This TCR beta chain was documented in a study of T cells in Graves' hyperthyroidism and ophthalmopathy. This clonotype turned up a few times. Germline values: CDR1 SGHRS, CDR2 YFSETQ. V was pared by 0 bases and J by 1 base, with 10 bases between. This CDR3 is built from 15 residues. It was RNA transcripts that yielded the amplified TCR beta CDR3 regions. HTBI primers drove first-round RT-PCR of the TCR CDR3. TCRdb ran MiXCR on the multiplex PCR reads and lists one entry per CDR3 protein. This sample has approximately 720,000 distinct CDR3 sequences, with around a sixth found just once. The clonotype was recovered from a woman between 50 and 59 years old with Graves' hyperthyroidism that later progressed to Graves' ophthalmopathy. The chain carries TRBV5-1 and TRBJ1-1; no clear D gene. The sample comprised blood. DNA for the CDR3: TGCGCCAGCAGCTTGGGTCGAGGCCCGAACACTGAAGCTTTCTTT. Translated: CASSLGRGPNTEAFF.